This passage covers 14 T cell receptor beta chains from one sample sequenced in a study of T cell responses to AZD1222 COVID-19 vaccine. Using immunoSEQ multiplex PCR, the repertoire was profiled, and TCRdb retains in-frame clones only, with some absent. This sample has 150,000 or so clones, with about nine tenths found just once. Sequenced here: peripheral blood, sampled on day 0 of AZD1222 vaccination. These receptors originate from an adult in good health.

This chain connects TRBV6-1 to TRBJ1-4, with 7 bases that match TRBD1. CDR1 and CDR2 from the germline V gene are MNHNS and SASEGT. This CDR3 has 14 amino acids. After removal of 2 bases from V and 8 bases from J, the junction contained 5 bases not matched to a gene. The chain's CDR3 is CASSESSGGEKLFF. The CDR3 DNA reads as TGTGCCAGCAGTGAATCGTCAGGGGGAGAAAAACTGTTTTTT.

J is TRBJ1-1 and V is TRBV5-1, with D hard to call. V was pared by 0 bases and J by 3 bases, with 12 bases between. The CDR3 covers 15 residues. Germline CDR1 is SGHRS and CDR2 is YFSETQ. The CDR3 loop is CASSLGGEADTEAFF. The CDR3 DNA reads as TGCGCCAGCAGCTTGGGGGGTGAGGCGGACACTGAAGCTTTCTTT.

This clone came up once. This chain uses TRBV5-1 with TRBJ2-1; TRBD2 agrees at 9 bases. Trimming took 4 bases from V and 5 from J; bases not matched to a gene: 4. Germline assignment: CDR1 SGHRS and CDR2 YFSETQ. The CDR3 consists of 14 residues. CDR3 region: CASSGLAGHNEQFF. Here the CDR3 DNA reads TGCGCCAGCAGCGGGCTAGCGGGGCACAATGAGCAGTTCTTC.

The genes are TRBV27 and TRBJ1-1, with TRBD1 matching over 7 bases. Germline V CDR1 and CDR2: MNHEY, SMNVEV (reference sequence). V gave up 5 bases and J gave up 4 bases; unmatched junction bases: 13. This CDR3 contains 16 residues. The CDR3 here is CASSLIPGQSSTEAFF. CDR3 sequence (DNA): TGTGCCAGCAGTCTCATCCCGGGACAGTCAAGCACTGAAGCTTTCTTT.

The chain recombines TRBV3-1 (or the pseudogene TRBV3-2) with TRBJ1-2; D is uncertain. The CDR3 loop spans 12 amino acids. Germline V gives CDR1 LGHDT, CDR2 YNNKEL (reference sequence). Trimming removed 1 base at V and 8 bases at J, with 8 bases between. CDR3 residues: CASSQAERGYTF. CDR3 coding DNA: TGTGCCAGCAGCCAAGCAGAGCGGGGCTACACCTTC.

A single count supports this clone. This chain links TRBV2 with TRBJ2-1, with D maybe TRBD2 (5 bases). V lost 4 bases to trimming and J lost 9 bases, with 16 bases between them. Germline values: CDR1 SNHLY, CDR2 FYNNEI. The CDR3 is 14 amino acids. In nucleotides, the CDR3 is TGTGCCAGCAGTGGTAGAGGGTCAGGCGGTGAGCAGTTCTTC. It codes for CASSGRGSGGEQFF.

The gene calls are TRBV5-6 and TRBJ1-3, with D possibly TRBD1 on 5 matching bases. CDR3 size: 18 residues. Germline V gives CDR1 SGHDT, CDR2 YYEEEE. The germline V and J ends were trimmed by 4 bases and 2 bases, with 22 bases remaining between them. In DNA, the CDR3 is TGTGCCAGCAGCCCGCCCCCCGGGAGGGGATACCCTGGAAACACCATATATTTT. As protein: CASSPPPGRGYPGNTIYF.

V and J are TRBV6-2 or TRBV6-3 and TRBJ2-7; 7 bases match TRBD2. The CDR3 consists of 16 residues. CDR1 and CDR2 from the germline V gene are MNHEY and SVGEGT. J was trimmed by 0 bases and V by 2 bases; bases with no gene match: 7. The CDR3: CASSYGSRGSSYEQYF. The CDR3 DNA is TGTGCCAGCAGTTACGGGTCGCGGGGGAGCTCCTACGAGCAGTACTTC.

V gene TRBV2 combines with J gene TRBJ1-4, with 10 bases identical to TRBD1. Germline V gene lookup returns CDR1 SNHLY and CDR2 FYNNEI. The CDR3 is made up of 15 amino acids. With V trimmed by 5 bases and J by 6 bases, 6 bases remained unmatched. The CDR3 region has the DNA TGTGCCAGCAGTTTCGACAGGGGGCCCGATGAAAAACTGTTTTTT. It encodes CASSFDRGPDEKLFF. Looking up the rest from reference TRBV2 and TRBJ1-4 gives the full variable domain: EPEVTQTPSHQVTQMGQEVILRCVPISNHLYFYWYRQILGQKVEFLVSFYNNEISEKSEIFDDQFSVERPDGSNFTLKIRSTKLEDSAMYFCASSFDRGPDEKLFFGSGTQLSVL.

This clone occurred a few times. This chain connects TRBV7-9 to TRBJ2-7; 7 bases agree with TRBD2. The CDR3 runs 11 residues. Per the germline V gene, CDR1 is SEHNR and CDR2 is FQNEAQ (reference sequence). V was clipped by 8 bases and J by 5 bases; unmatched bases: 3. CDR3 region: CASGRGHEQYF. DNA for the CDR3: TGTGCCAGCGGGAGGGGCCACGAGCAGTACTTC.

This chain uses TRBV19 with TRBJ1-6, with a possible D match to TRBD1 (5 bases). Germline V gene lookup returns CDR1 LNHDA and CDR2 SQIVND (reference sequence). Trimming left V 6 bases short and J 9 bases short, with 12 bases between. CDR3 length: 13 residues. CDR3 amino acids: CASRTEGRSPLHF. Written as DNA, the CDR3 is TGTGCCAGTAGGACGGAGGGGCGTTCACCCCTCCACTTT.

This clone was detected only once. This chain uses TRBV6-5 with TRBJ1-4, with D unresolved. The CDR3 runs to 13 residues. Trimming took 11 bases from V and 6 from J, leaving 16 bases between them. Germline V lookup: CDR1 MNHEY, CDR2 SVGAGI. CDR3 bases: TGTGCCGGTCGAGGACTCCCGCATGAAAAACTGTTTTTT. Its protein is CAGRGLPHEKLFF.

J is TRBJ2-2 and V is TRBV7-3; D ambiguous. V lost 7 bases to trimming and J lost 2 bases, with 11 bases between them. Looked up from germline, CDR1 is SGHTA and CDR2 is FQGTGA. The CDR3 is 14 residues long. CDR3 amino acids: CASTLKLNTGELFF. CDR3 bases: TGTGCCAGCACCCTCAAGCTTAACACCGGGGAGCTGTTTTTT.

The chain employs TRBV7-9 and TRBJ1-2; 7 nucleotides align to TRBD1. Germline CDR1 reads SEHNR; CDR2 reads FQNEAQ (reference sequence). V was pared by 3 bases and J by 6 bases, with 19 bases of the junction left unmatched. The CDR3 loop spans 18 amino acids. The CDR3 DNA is TGTGCCAGCAGCTTTAAGGGACAGACTATGGCAGAAGATAATGGCTACACCTTC. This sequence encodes CASSFKGQTMAEDNGYTF.